These T cell receptor beta chains were read from a single sample in a study of post-analysis software for immune sequencing data. MiXCR, applied by TCRdb to the PCR reads, yields one record per CDR3 protein. The sample shows around 710,000 distinct CDR3 sequences, more than 45% of them seen only once. Input material: blood. The receptors shown here come from a girl between 5 and 17 years old with multiple sclerosis. CDR3s include the opening cysteine and the closing phenylalanine or tryptophan. A D gene is named only where the DNA matches it firmly. Clone size, where shown, is once, few, many, or a class for clones that have expanded.

cdr3_nt: TGTGCCAGCAGCCCAAGGACTGTCGGGGGCTACACCTTC
cdr3_aa: CASSPRTVGGYTF
j_call: TRBJ1-2
d_call: -
clone_size: -
v_call: TRBV7-6

cdr3_nt: TGTGCCTGGAGTGTTTGGGGGCTAGAAGGCTACACCTTC
cdr3_aa: CAWSVWGLEGYTF
j_call: TRBJ1-2
d_call: -
clone_size: -
v_call: TRBV30

cdr3_nt: TGTGCCAGCAGTGGGGGACTAGCGCGCCCTGGGGCCAACGTCCTGACTTTC
cdr3_aa: CASSGGLARPGANVLTF
j_call: TRBJ2-6
d_call: TRBD2
clone_size: few
v_call: TRBV12-3/TRBV12-4

cdr3_nt: TGCAGCGCTGCAGGGAGGGGGCTGGTCCCTGAAGCTTTCTTT
cdr3_aa: CSAAGRGLVPEAFF
j_call: TRBJ1-1
d_call: TRBD1
clone_size: few
v_call: TRBV29-1

cdr3_nt: TGTGCCAGCAGCTTACTACTAGAAAGGAACACAGATACGCAGTATTTT
cdr3_aa: CASSLLLERNTDTQYF
j_call: TRBJ2-3
d_call: -
clone_size: once
v_call: TRBV13

cdr3_nt: TGTGCCAGCAGTCCCTTGACTAGCGGGATAGACAATGAGCAGTTCTTC
cdr3_aa: CASSPLTSGIDNEQFF
j_call: TRBJ2-1
d_call: TRBD2
clone_size: -
v_call: TRBV27

cdr3_nt: TGTGCCAGCAGCGTAGGTCCGGGACTCTCCTACGAGCAGTACTTC
cdr3_aa: CASSVGPGLSYEQYF
j_call: TRBJ2-7
d_call: -
clone_size: once
v_call: TRBV9

cdr3_nt: TGTGCCAGCTGCTTGGACAGCATGAGGCAAGAGACCCAGTACTTC
cdr3_aa: CASCLDSMRQETQYF
j_call: TRBJ2-5
d_call: -
clone_size: -
v_call: TRBV6-6

cdr3_nt: TGCGCCAGCAGCTTAAGTAGCGGGGCCACCTACGAGCAGTACTTC
cdr3_aa: CASSLSSGATYEQYF
j_call: TRBJ2-7
d_call: TRBD2
clone_size: -
v_call: TRBV5-1

cdr3_nt: TGCAGTGCTAAGGGAGATCCTGATCAGTCCCAGCATTTT
cdr3_aa: CSAKGDPDQSQHF
j_call: TRBJ1-5
d_call: -
clone_size: -
v_call: TRBV20-1

cdr3_nt: TGCAGTGCTAGGGGGCTATCCTACGAGCAGTACTTC
cdr3_aa: CSARGLSYEQYF
j_call: TRBJ2-7
d_call: -
clone_size: few
v_call: TRBV20-1

cdr3_nt: TGCGCCAGCAGCTTCGGAGTAGCGGGAGGGCCGCGCGATGAGCAGTTCTTC
cdr3_aa: CASSFGVAGGPRDEQFF
j_call: TRBJ2-1
d_call: TRBD2
clone_size: -
v_call: TRBV5-1

cdr3_nt: TGTGCCAGCAGGCTTAGGGGCAGGGGCCACTACGAGCAGTACTTC
cdr3_aa: CASRLRGRGHYEQYF
j_call: TRBJ2-7
d_call: -
clone_size: -
v_call: TRBV11-3

cdr3_nt: TGCAGCGTTGCGGATTTCTCCTACGAGCAGTACTTC
cdr3_aa: CSVADFSYEQYF
j_call: TRBJ2-7
d_call: -
clone_size: -
v_call: TRBV29-1

cdr3_nt: TGTGCCATCAGCCCCGGGGAGGGCTACACCTTC
cdr3_aa: CAISPGEGYTF
j_call: TRBJ1-2
d_call: -
clone_size: -
v_call: TRBV10-3

cdr3_nt: TGTGCCGGCAGCCGTATAGGGACAGGGGGCGAAGGGCAGTACTTC
cdr3_aa: CAGSRIGTGGEGQYF
j_call: TRBJ2-7
d_call: TRBD1
clone_size: -
v_call: TRBV12-3/TRBV12-4

cdr3_nt: TGTGCCAGCAGCCCTAGCGAGATAGCCAAAAACATTCAGTACTTC
cdr3_aa: CASSPSEIAKNIQYF
j_call: TRBJ2-4
d_call: -
clone_size: few
v_call: TRBV7-9

cdr3_nt: TGCAGCGTTGCGAACACAGATACGCAGTATTTT
cdr3_aa: CSVANTDTQYF
j_call: TRBJ2-3
d_call: -
clone_size: -
v_call: TRBV29-1

cdr3_nt: TGTGCTAGCAGCTTAGCTGCGGGGGAGCAGTTCTTC
cdr3_aa: CASSLAAGEQFF
j_call: TRBJ2-1
d_call: -
clone_size: -
v_call: TRBV7-7

cdr3_nt: TGTGCCAGCGGGCGGGGGGGTGAGCAGTTCTTC
cdr3_aa: CASGRGGEQFF
j_call: TRBJ2-1
d_call: TRBD2
clone_size: -
v_call: TRBV7-2

cdr3_nt: TGCAGTGCTAGACTCCTTGGGGCGGGACAGGAAGATGGCTACACCTTC
cdr3_aa: CSARLLGAGQEDGYTF
j_call: TRBJ1-2
d_call: TRBD1
clone_size: few
v_call: TRBV20-1

cdr3_nt: TGTGCCAGCGGCCAGGACAGGGGGGTCTACGAGCAGTACTTC
cdr3_aa: CASGQDRGVYEQYF
j_call: TRBJ2-7
d_call: TRBD1
clone_size: -
v_call: TRBV13

cdr3_nt: TGTGCCAGCAGTACTAGCGGGAGGGCGGGGGAGCAGTACTTC
cdr3_aa: CASSTSGRAGEQYF
j_call: TRBJ2-5
d_call: TRBD2
clone_size: -
v_call: TRBV12-3/TRBV12-4

cdr3_nt: TGTGCCAGCAGCTCCCCTCTAACTAGGCCGGGGAACACTGAAGCTTTCTTT
cdr3_aa: CASSSPLTRPGNTEAFF
j_call: TRBJ1-1
d_call: -
clone_size: -
v_call: TRBV5-5

cdr3_nt: TGTGCCAGCAGTGATTTTGGGGGGCGGAACACTGAAGCTTTCTTT
cdr3_aa: CASSDFGGRNTEAFF
j_call: TRBJ1-1
d_call: -
clone_size: few
v_call: TRBV6-1

cdr3_nt: TGTGCCACCCGGCCGGGACAGGGTGACTATGGCTACACCTTC
cdr3_aa: CATRPGQGDYGYTF
j_call: TRBJ1-2
d_call: TRBD1
clone_size: -
v_call: TRBV24-1

cdr3_nt: TGCAGTGCCCACCCTTCGGGGAGCACAGATACGCAGTATTTT
cdr3_aa: CSAHPSGSTDTQYF
j_call: TRBJ2-3
d_call: -
clone_size: -
v_call: TRBV20-1

cdr3_nt: TGCGCCAGCAGCCAAAAACCGACTAGCTACGAGCAGTACTTC
cdr3_aa: CASSQKPTSYEQYF
j_call: TRBJ2-7
d_call: -
clone_size: -
v_call: TRBV4-3

cdr3_nt: TGCAGCGTTGTACCCCGGGGTGACTACGAGCAGTACTTC
cdr3_aa: CSVVPRGDYEQYF
j_call: TRBJ2-7
d_call: -
clone_size: few
v_call: TRBV29-1

cdr3_nt: TGTGCCAGCAGGGGGGGTAGGGACGGAAGCTCTGGGGCCAACGTCCTGACTTTC
cdr3_aa: CASRGGRDGSSGANVLTF
j_call: TRBJ2-6
d_call: -
clone_size: once
v_call: TRBV7-9

cdr3_nt: TGTGCCAGCAGTTTCATAGGAACTAGCGGGAATGTAGGCAATGAGCAGTTCTTC
cdr3_aa: CASSFIGTSGNVGNEQFF
j_call: TRBJ2-1
d_call: TRBD2
clone_size: -
v_call: TRBV27

cdr3_nt: TGTGCCAGCAGCTTGGTGGGTGGGACTAGCGGGAGGAGAGATACGCAGTATTTT
cdr3_aa: CASSLVGGTSGRRDTQYF
j_call: TRBJ2-3
d_call: TRBD2
clone_size: -
v_call: TRBV5-5

cdr3_nt: TGCAGCGCCCTGGGGCAGGGGGTAACCTACGAGCAGTACTTC
cdr3_aa: CSALGQGVTYEQYF
j_call: TRBJ2-7
d_call: TRBD1
clone_size: -
v_call: TRBV29-1

cdr3_nt: TGCAGTGCAGGGGGCCATACCTACGAGCAGTACTTC
cdr3_aa: CSAGGHTYEQYF
j_call: TRBJ2-7
d_call: TRBD1
clone_size: few
v_call: TRBV20-1

cdr3_nt: TGTGCCAGCAGCTTAGCGTACAGGACGAACTATGGCTACACCTTC
cdr3_aa: CASSLAYRTNYGYTF
j_call: TRBJ1-2
d_call: -
clone_size: -
v_call: TRBV7-2

cdr3_nt: TGTGCCAGCAGCTTACTGGGGGATTCCTACGAGCAGTACTTC
cdr3_aa: CASSLLGDSYEQYF
j_call: TRBJ2-7
d_call: -
clone_size: -
v_call: TRBV7-2

cdr3_nt: TGCGCCAGCACCTCCGAGAGGGAATACGAGCAGTACTTC
cdr3_aa: CASTSEREYEQYF
j_call: TRBJ2-7
d_call: -
clone_size: -
v_call: TRBV6-2/TRBV6-3

cdr3_nt: TGCAGTGCCAAAAGCGAATCGGGGTTCCCCTCCGGGCAGTACTTC
cdr3_aa: CSAKSESGFPSGQYF
j_call: TRBJ2-5
d_call: -
clone_size: -
v_call: TRBV20-1

cdr3_nt: TGTGCCATCAGTGATCCCGGCGACAGCTCCTACGAGCAGTACTTC
cdr3_aa: CAISDPGDSSYEQYF
j_call: TRBJ2-7
d_call: -
clone_size: many
v_call: TRBV10-3

cdr3_nt: TGTGCCAGCAGTGCGACGGACTACGAGCAGTACTTC
cdr3_aa: CASSATDYEQYF
j_call: TRBJ2-7
d_call: -
clone_size: few
v_call: TRBV6-6

cdr3_nt: TGTGCCAGCAGTTACACGGCCTCCTACAATGGGCAGTTCTTC
cdr3_aa: CASSYTASYNGQFF
j_call: TRBJ2-1
d_call: -
clone_size: -
v_call: TRBV27

cdr3_nt: TGCAGCGCTCTGCAGCCCAACTCCTACGAGCAGTACTTC
cdr3_aa: CSALQPNSYEQYF
j_call: TRBJ2-7
d_call: -
clone_size: -
v_call: TRBV29-1

cdr3_nt: TGTGCCACCAGTGATAGGGCAACCAAAGGGCAGTTCTTC
cdr3_aa: CATSDRATKGQFF
j_call: TRBJ2-1
d_call: -
clone_size: -
v_call: TRBV24-1

cdr3_nt: TGCAGTGCTAGAGGAAAGGACAGGCGTAACACTGAAGCTTTCTTT
cdr3_aa: CSARGKDRRNTEAFF
j_call: TRBJ1-1
d_call: TRBD1
clone_size: -
v_call: TRBV20-1

cdr3_nt: TGTGCCAGCAGCTTAGACCCAGGGTTGTCTCAGCCCCAGCATTTT
cdr3_aa: CASSLDPGLSQPQHF
j_call: TRBJ1-5
d_call: -
clone_size: few
v_call: TRBV11-2

cdr3_nt: TGTGCCAGCAGCTTGGGGAAGGGGACAGGGGAATACGAGCAGTACTTC
cdr3_aa: CASSLGKGTGEYEQYF
j_call: TRBJ2-7
d_call: TRBD1
clone_size: few
v_call: TRBV5-5

cdr3_nt: TGTGCCAGCAGCGCGAGCCGGGACGGAACCTACGAGCAGTACTTC
cdr3_aa: CASSASRDGTYEQYF
j_call: TRBJ2-7
d_call: -
clone_size: -
v_call: TRBV11-2

cdr3_nt: TGTGCCATCAGTGTTGGACAGGGGAACCACGAGCAGTACTTC
cdr3_aa: CAISVGQGNHEQYF
j_call: TRBJ2-7
d_call: TRBD1
clone_size: -
v_call: TRBV10-3

cdr3_nt: TGCAGCGTTGATCCCACAGGGGTGGCAGATACGCAGTATTTT
cdr3_aa: CSVDPTGVADTQYF
j_call: TRBJ2-3
d_call: TRBD1
clone_size: -
v_call: TRBV29-1

cdr3_nt: TGCGCCAGCAGCCAAGACAGGGAGTCCCTTTCCGGGGCCAACGTCCTGACTTTC
cdr3_aa: CASSQDRESLSGANVLTF
j_call: TRBJ2-6
d_call: -
clone_size: -
v_call: TRBV4-1

cdr3_nt: TGCAGCGTTGAAGTCGCAGGGGGCGGAAACACTGAAGCTTTCTTT
cdr3_aa: CSVEVAGGGNTEAFF
j_call: TRBJ1-1
d_call: TRBD1
clone_size: -
v_call: TRBV29-1

cdr3_nt: TGCAGTGCCCCCCTTGGGACCGCGAGCTCCTACGAGCAGTACTTC
cdr3_aa: CSAPLGTASSYEQYF
j_call: TRBJ2-7
d_call: -
clone_size: -
v_call: TRBV20-1

cdr3_nt: TGTGCCAGCAGCGTGGGACTTCCCTATGGCTACACCTTC
cdr3_aa: CASSVGLPYGYTF
j_call: TRBJ1-2
d_call: -
clone_size: -
v_call: TRBV12-3/TRBV12-4

cdr3_nt: TGTGCTAGCAGTCGGACAGGGCTGGAGACCCAGTACTTC
cdr3_aa: CASSRTGLETQYF
j_call: TRBJ2-5
d_call: TRBD1
clone_size: many
v_call: TRBV7-7

cdr3_nt: TGTGCCAGCAGCCAAGAGAGCGGGAGGGTCTACAATGAGCAGTTCTTC
cdr3_aa: CASSQESGRVYNEQFF
j_call: TRBJ2-1
d_call: TRBD2
clone_size: -
v_call: TRBV14

cdr3_nt: TGCGCCAGCAGCCCACCCCGGAGAGGGGCCAACGTCCTGACTTTC
cdr3_aa: CASSPPRRGANVLTF
j_call: TRBJ2-6
d_call: -
clone_size: few
v_call: TRBV4-1

cdr3_nt: TGTGCCAGCAGTTACTCCGGGACTACTCCCTACGAGCAGTACTTC
cdr3_aa: CASSYSGTTPYEQYF
j_call: TRBJ2-7
d_call: TRBD2
clone_size: few
v_call: TRBV6-5